These 15 T cell receptor beta chains were all obtained from the same sample, sequenced in a study of response to subunit inactivated influenza vaccine. Using its own MiXCR run on the RT-PCR reads, TCRdb lists one record per CDR3 protein. The sample includes about 780,000 distinct CDR3 sequences, approximately 17% of them seen just once. The sample was PBMCs from blood, taken about 5 days after vaccination. These receptor sequences come from a man aged 45-65 years who received an inactivated influenza vaccine.

Only a few counts were recorded for this clonotype. The J gene is TRBJ2-2, the V gene TRBV20-1, with a possible D match to TRBD2 (6 bases). Germline V gene sequence: CDR1 DFQATT, CDR2 SNEGSKA (reference sequence). The CDR3 runs to 12 residues. With 2 bases removed from V and 9 bases from J, the gap between germline ends came to 10 bases. The CDR3 nucleotides are TGCAGTGCTAGAACCGGGGGTTGGGAGCTGTTTTTT. This codes for CSARTGGWELFF.

This clonotype was detected once. The chain couples TRBV20-1 to TRBJ2-7, with 11 positions matching TRBD2. CDR3 size: 15 residues. Germline CDR1 is DFQATT and CDR2 is SNEGSKA (reference sequence). V lost 0 bases to trimming and J lost 3 bases; unmatched junction nucleotides: 4. CDR3 sequence (DNA): TGCAGTGCTAGAGATCGACTAGCGGGGAACTACGAGCAGTACTTC. This codes for CSARDRLAGNYEQYF.

V and J are TRBV3-1 and TRBJ2-1; D gene uncertain. Germline V gene lookup returns CDR1 LGHDT and CDR2 YNNKEL (reference sequence). The CDR3 is 15 amino acids. Trimming removed 2 bases from V and 0 bases from J, with 8 bases in between. The CDR3 is CASSQTRDSYNEQFF. CDR3 DNA: TGTGCCAGCAGCCAAACAAGGGACTCCTACAATGAGCAGTTCTTC.

This clonotype has just a few counts. J is TRBJ2-7 and V is TRBV7-9; tentative D call: TRBD2 (5 bases). Trimming removed 1 base from V and 6 bases from J, with 16 bases in between. Germline-derived CDR1 and CDR2 are SEHNR and FQNEAQ (reference sequence). The CDR3 covers 15 residues. In DNA form, the CDR3 reads TGTGCCAGCAGCTTAGTGCCACGGGGATGGGGCGAGCAGTACTTC. Translation gives CASSLVPRGWGEQYF.

V and J are TRBV9 and TRBJ2-7; TRBD2 agrees at 10 bases. The CDR3 consists of 15 residues. The V and J ends lost 2 bases and 2 bases, in that order; junction bases with no gene match: 4. Germline CDR1 is SGDLS and CDR2 is YYNGEE. This CDR3 is CASSVATSGAYEQYF. CDR3 in DNA: TGTGCCAGCAGCGTCGCCACTAGCGGGGCCTACGAGCAGTACTTC.

This clonotype has a handful of counts. The chain joins TRBV5-1 to TRBJ2-5; 7 bases agree with TRBD1. The CDR3 has 12 residues. The ends lost 4 bases at V and 5 bases at J; junction bases unmatched: 2. Germline V gene lookup returns CDR1 SGHRS and CDR2 YFSETQ. For the CDR3, the DNA is TGCGCCAGCAGCGAGGACAGGGAGACCCAGTACTTC. As protein: CASSEDRETQYF.

The sample holds a few counts of this clonotype. The V and J genes are TRBV18 and TRBJ2-7; 9 bases match TRBD2. The CDR3 covers 15 residues. The junction had 10 bases not matched to a gene; V was cut back by 6 bases and J by 4 bases. Germline V gene sequence: CDR1 KGHSH, CDR2 LQKENI. For the CDR3, the DNA is TGTGCCAGCTCCTCGGGAGCGGGAGGCAGTTACGAGCAGTACTTC. This gives the protein CASSSGAGGSYEQYF.

In this sample, this clonotype turned up a few times. The J gene is TRBJ2-4, the V gene TRBV29-1; either TRBD1 or TRBD2 may fit D (5 bases each). CDR3 length: 17 residues. With 5 bases removed from V and 0 bases from J, the gap between germline ends came to 20 bases. The V gene's germline CDR1 is SQVTM and CDR2 ANQGSEA. CDR3 in amino acids: CSVRTFPGRLAKNIQYF. The CDR3 DNA follows: TGCAGCGTTAGAACCTTCCCAGGGAGACTAGCCAAAAACATTCAGTACTTC.

In its sample, this clonotype was seen a few times. V usage is TRBV4-3 and J usage is TRBJ2-1; unclear D gene. V was trimmed by 1 base and J by 8 bases, leaving 6 bases between them. The CDR3 sequence is 12 residues long. CDR1 and CDR2 (germline): LGHNA, YSLEER. The CDR3 region has the DNA TGCGCCAGCAGCCAAGCGGGCTATGAGCAGTTCTTC. Translation gives CASSQAGYEQFF.

This clonotype was detected many times. The genes are TRBV28 and TRBJ1-2, with D possibly being TRBD1 (5 bases). The CDR3 contains 15 residues. Germline CDR1 and CDR2: MDHEN and SYDVKM. Trimming cost V 5 bases and J 5 bases, with 18 bases left between them. DNA of the CDR3: TGTGCCAGCAGTACCGTACGCAGGGATGTGTATGGCTACACCTTC. Translation gives CASSTVRRDVYGYTF.

The rearrangement joins TRBV15 to TRBJ2-5, with D tentatively TRBD2 (6 bases). CDR1 LNHNV and CDR2 YYDKDF come from the germline V gene (reference sequence). Trimming stripped 0 bases from V and 5 bases from J, with 19 bases between. The CDR3 runs 17 residues. The CDR3: CATSREIRAFGGETQYF. CDR3 DNA sequence: TGTGCCACCAGCAGAGAAATAAGAGCCTTTGGAGGGGAGACCCAGTACTTC. The full variable domain, with the rest looked up from reference TRBV15 and TRBJ2-5, is DAMVIQNPRYQVTQFGKPVTLSCSQTLNHNVMYWYQQKSSQAPKLLFHYYDKDFNNEADTPDNFQSRRPNTSFCFLDIRSPGLGDTAMYLCATSREIRAFGGETQYFGPGTRLLVL.

The sample holds a few counts of this clonotype. This rearrangement joins TRBV12-5 to TRBJ1-1; no clear D. The germline V gene has CDR1 LGHNT and CDR2 FRNRAP. Trimming left V 6 bases short and J 0 bases short, with 11 bases between. CDR3 length: 14 residues. The CDR3: CASGANSLNTEAFF. DNA for the CDR3: TGTGCTAGTGGAGCTAACAGTTTGAACACTGAAGCTTTCTTT.

The V call is TRBV20-1, the J call TRBJ2-1, with 8 bases fitting TRBD2. The CDR3 has 15 amino acids. Per the germline V gene, CDR1 is DFQATT and CDR2 is SNEGSKA (reference sequence). V shed 1 base and J 5 bases; nucleotides not matched to a gene: 7. The CDR3 is CSARVGLAVNNEQFF. CDR3 nucleotides: TGCAGTGCTAGAGTCGGACTAGCAGTCAACAATGAGCAGTTCTTC.

The sample holds a few counts of this clonotype. The chain is built from TRBV29-1 and TRBJ2-7, with a possible D match to TRBD1 (6 bases). CDR3 length: 14 residues. Germline CDR1 is SQVTM and CDR2 is ANQGSEA. Trimming took 0 bases from V and 2 from J, leaving 11 bases between them. The CDR3 sequence: CSVEDYGQTYEQYF. The CDR3 coding sequence is TGCAGCGTTGAAGATTACGGACAGACCTACGAGCAGTACTTC.

For this clonotype: At one end the junction does not follow the germline gene, possibly because of a read error. This chain links TRBV12-3 or TRBV12-4 with TRBJ1-1; D unresolved. The CDR3 covers 12 residues. CDR3 DNA sequence: TGTGCCAGCAGTTTCAATAGTCGCGTAGCGGGCTTT. This codes for CASSFNSRVAGF.